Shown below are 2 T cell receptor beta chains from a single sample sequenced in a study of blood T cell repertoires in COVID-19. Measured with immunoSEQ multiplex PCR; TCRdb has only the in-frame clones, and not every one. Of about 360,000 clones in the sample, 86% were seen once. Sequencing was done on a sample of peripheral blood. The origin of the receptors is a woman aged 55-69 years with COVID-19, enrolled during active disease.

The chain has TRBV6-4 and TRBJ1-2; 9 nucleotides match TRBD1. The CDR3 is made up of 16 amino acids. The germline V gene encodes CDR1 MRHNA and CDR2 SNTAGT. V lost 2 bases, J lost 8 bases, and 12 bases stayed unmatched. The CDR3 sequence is CASSDTPDRGGGGYTF. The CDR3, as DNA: TGTGCCAGCAGTGACACCCCTGACAGGGGGGGCGGCGGCTACACCTTC.

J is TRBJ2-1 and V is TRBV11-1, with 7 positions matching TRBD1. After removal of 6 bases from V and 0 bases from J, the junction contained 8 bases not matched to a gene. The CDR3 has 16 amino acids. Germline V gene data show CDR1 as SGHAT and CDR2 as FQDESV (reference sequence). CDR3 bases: TGTGCCAGCAGACACGACAGGGACAGCTCCTACAATGAGCAGTTCTTC. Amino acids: CASRHDRDSSYNEQFF.